Listed below are T cell receptor beta chains from one sample, sequenced in a study of blood T cell repertoires in COVID-19. Measured with immunoSEQ multiplex PCR; TCRdb has only the in-frame clones, and not every one. Among 400,000 or so clones listed, roughly 86% were seen once. The material sequenced was peripheral blood. Source of these receptors: a human donor in a cohort sampled during active COVID-19. Both conserved end residues are part of each CDR3. The order of the fields is CDR3 DNA, CDR3 protein, V gene, clone size, D gene, J gene. D genes are given only for firm matches. Clone size, where shown, is once, few, many, or a class for clones that have expanded.

DNA: TGTGCCAGCAGCTCTTCGACTAGCGGGAGGGCCATAGAGACCCAGTACTTC
CDR3: CASSSSTSGRAIETQYF
V: TRBV7-7
size: .
D: TRBD2
J: TRBJ2-5

DNA: TGTGCCAGCAGCCGGACAGGCCCCTATGGCTACACCTTC
CDR3: CASSRTGPYGYTF
V: TRBV6-5
size: .
D: TRBD1
J: TRBJ1-2

DNA: TGTGCCAGCAGCCCCCACCAGGGGGATCCCTTCAACACTGAAGCTTTCTTT
CDR3: CASSPHQGDPFNTEAFF
V: TRBV14
size: .
D: TRBD1
J: TRBJ1-1

DNA: TGTGCCAGCAGTTTAATTCCGCAATCAACAGGGTTTGTCAATCAGCCCCAGCATTTT
CDR3: CASSLIPQSTGFVNQPQHF
V: TRBV28
size: .
D: .
J: TRBJ1-5

DNA: TGTGCCAGCAGCCCGGGCAGGTCCAGGGGCTCCTTTGAGCAGTACTTC
CDR3: CASSPGRSRGSFEQYF
V: TRBV5-5
size: .
D: .
J: TRBJ2-7

DNA: TGCGCCAGCAGCCAATACGGGGGTTCACCCCTCCACTTT
CDR3: CASSQYGGSPLHF
V: TRBV4-1
size: .
D: .
J: TRBJ1-6

DNA: TGTGCCAGCACGGTACAGGGAGCGTACGAGCAGTACTTC
CDR3: CASTVQGAYEQYF
V: TRBV5-6
size: .
D: .
J: TRBJ2-7

DNA: TGCGCCAGCAGCCACAGCTCTGGTGTAGAGACCCAGTACTTC
CDR3: CASSHSSGVETQYF
V: TRBV5-1
size: .
D: .
J: TRBJ2-5

DNA: TGTGCCATCGGAACAGGGGATGCGAGGGAGCAGTACTTC
CDR3: CAIGTGDAREQYF
V: TRBV10-3
size: .
D: TRBD1
J: TRBJ2-7

DNA: TGTGCCAGCTGGGGGCAGGGCCATGGCTACACCTTC
CDR3: CASWGQGHGYTF
V: TRBV12-3/TRBV12-4
size: .
D: .
J: TRBJ1-2

DNA: TGTGCCAGCAGCGTCTTCTCTTCTAGCACAGATACGCAGTATTTT
CDR3: CASSVFSSSTDTQYF
V: TRBV9
size: once
D: .
J: TRBJ2-3

DNA: TGTGCCAGCTCACAAACCGGGACAGGGGATGAAGCTTTCTTT
CDR3: CASSQTGTGDEAFF
V: TRBV18
size: .
D: TRBD1
J: TRBJ1-1

DNA: TGCGCCAGCAGCTTGGATGGACAGGGGTACGAGCAGTACTTC
CDR3: CASSLDGQGYEQYF
V: TRBV5-1
size: .
D: TRBD1
J: TRBJ2-7

DNA: TGTGCCACCGCGGACAGCTACGAGCAGTACTTC
CDR3: CATADSYEQYF
V: TRBV24-1
size: .
D: .
J: TRBJ2-7

DNA: TGTGCCAGCAGCCAAGGGGTGGAGACTGAAGCTTTCTTT
CDR3: CASSQGVETEAFF
V: TRBV3-1/TRBV3-2
size: .
D: .
J: TRBJ1-1

DNA: TGTGCCAGCAGAATAGGGGCCAGCAGCGGCAATCAGCCCCAGCATTTT
CDR3: CASRIGASSGNQPQHF
V: TRBV2
size: .
D: .
J: TRBJ1-5

DNA: TGCAGCGTAGGAGGGGTGAGGGGCGACGGCTACACCTTC
CDR3: CSVGGVRGDGYTF
V: TRBV29-1
size: .
D: .
J: TRBJ1-2

DNA: TGTGCCAGCACTTCAGGGGGCTGGCAGCCCCAGCATTTT
CDR3: CASTSGGWQPQHF
V: TRBV6-5
size: .
D: TRBD1
J: TRBJ1-5

DNA: TGTGCCATCAGTGCTGCTCCGGGAAACCTTGGAAACACCATATATTTT
CDR3: CAISAAPGNLGNTIYF
V: TRBV10-3
size: once
D: .
J: TRBJ1-3

DNA: TGTGCCAGCAGTGATGGATTACAGCTTGCAGAGACCCAGTACTTC
CDR3: CASSDGLQLAETQYF
V: TRBV28
size: .
D: .
J: TRBJ2-5

DNA: TGCGCCAGCAGCCCGGCCGGGAACACAGATACGCAGTATTTT
CDR3: CASSPAGNTDTQYF
V: TRBV5-1
size: .
D: .
J: TRBJ2-3

DNA: TGTGCCAGCAGTTACTCGGGGACTTCCGAGGGTTCACCCCTCCACTTT
CDR3: CASSYSGTSEGSPLHF
V: TRBV6-5
size: .
D: .
J: TRBJ1-6

DNA: TGTGCCAGCAGAGCCGGGGGGAATGAGCAGTTCTTC
CDR3: CASRAGGNEQFF
V: TRBV12-3/TRBV12-4
size: .
D: TRBD2
J: TRBJ2-1

DNA: TGTGCCACGACATTAGATAGGTCAGGGAGGGAAAAACTGTTTTTT
CDR3: CATTLDRSGREKLFF
V: TRBV15
size: .
D: .
J: TRBJ1-4

DNA: TGTGCCAGCAGTTCCTTGGACAGAGGAAACACCGGGGAGCTGTTTTTT
CDR3: CASSSLDRGNTGELFF
V: TRBV27
size: .
D: .
J: TRBJ2-2

DNA: TGTGCCAGTAGTCCCAGACTGTCATCCTACGAGCAGTACTTC
CDR3: CASSPRLSSYEQYF
V: TRBV19
size: .
D: .
J: TRBJ2-7

DNA: TGTGCCAGTAGTATCCGGGACAGCTCCTACGAGCAGTACTTC
CDR3: CASSIRDSSYEQYF
V: TRBV19
size: .
D: TRBD1
J: TRBJ2-7

DNA: TGCGCCAGCAGCTTAGGTGGACAGACTAACAATGAGCAGTTCTTC
CDR3: CASSLGGQTNNEQFF
V: TRBV5-1
size: .
D: .
J: TRBJ2-1

DNA: TGTGCCAGCAGTACCCTGGGACTAGCGGGATCTCACTACAATGAGCAGTTCTTC
CDR3: CASSTLGLAGSHYNEQFF
V: TRBV27
size: .
D: TRBD2
J: TRBJ2-1

DNA: TGTGCCAGCCTGTGGCAGGGTGAAGCTTTCTTT
CDR3: CASLWQGEAFF
V: TRBV28
size: .
D: .
J: TRBJ1-1

DNA: TGTGCCAGCAGTCCCCGACTAGCGGGGGACAATGAGCAGTTCTTC
CDR3: CASSPRLAGDNEQFF
V: TRBV27
size: few
D: TRBD2
J: TRBJ2-1

DNA: TGTGCCAGCAGCCATGAAACTCCCTGGGCGGGACGATCCTACGAGCAGTACTTC
CDR3: CASSHETPWAGRSYEQYF
V: TRBV3-1/TRBV3-2
size: .
D: .
J: TRBJ2-7

DNA: TGTGCCTGGGCGGGACAGGGGGTTATTGAAGCTGAAGCTTTCTTT
CDR3: CAWAGQGVIEAEAFF
V: TRBV30
size: .
D: TRBD1
J: TRBJ1-1

DNA: TGTGCCAGCAGTTCCGCTAGCGGGGGGACCTACGAGCAGTACTTC
CDR3: CASSSASGGTYEQYF
V: TRBV6-5
size: .
D: TRBD2
J: TRBJ2-7

DNA: TGTGCCAGCAGAGGTTGGTCAACATTCTCACTAGGACAGGCTCGTGGCGTGACCGGGGAGCTGTTTTTT
CDR3: CASRGWSTFSLGQARGVTGELFF
V: TRBV2
size: .
D: TRBD1
J: TRBJ2-2

DNA: TGTGCCAGCAGCCAAGATCTCCAGCGCAGGGTCGAGCAGTACTTC
CDR3: CASSQDLQRRVEQYF
V: TRBV3-1/TRBV3-2
size: .
D: .
J: TRBJ2-7

DNA: TGTGCGAGCGGCGGGGCCAATCAGCCCCAGCATTTT
CDR3: CASGGANQPQHF
V: TRBV2
size: .
D: .
J: TRBJ1-5